The entry below gives a single T cell receptor beta chain sequence along with its context. The CDR3 consists of 14 residues. V lost 6 bases and J 1 base, leaving 13 bases between the germline ends. Per germline, CDR1 DFQATT and CDR2 SNEGSKA (reference sequence). TCRdb redid the calling of the RT-PCR reads with MiXCR, one entry per CDR3 protein. The table shows hundreds of thousands of distinct CDR3 sequences, with approximately 15% occurring only once. The gene calls are TRBV20-1 and TRBJ1-5; no reliable D call. The specimen was memory CD4+ T cells from blood. This sequence was found in a female donor in good health, serving as a healthy control. The CDR3, as DNA: TGCAGTGCAAGGAACCCGGGGAGCAATCAGCCCCAGCATTTT. It specifies CSARNPGSNQPQHF.